The 18 T cell receptor beta chains below come from one sample, sequenced in a study of T cell responses to AZD1222 COVID-19 vaccine. Produced via immunoSEQ multiplex PCR; TCRdb's table is partial and in-frame only. Among around 100,000 clones listed, 70% to 90% were seen once. This specimen consisted of peripheral blood, obtained on day 0 of MenACWY control vaccination. Receptor source: an adult in good health.

This sequence joins TRBV29-1 and TRBJ1-2; 8 nucleotides line up with TRBD1. CDR1 is SQVTM, CDR2 ANQGSEA, per germline. CDR3 size: 12 residues. Trimming at V came to 7 bases and at J to 4 bases, leaving 5 bases not matched to a gene. The CDR3: CSDRTGSYGYTF. The CDR3 DNA reads TGCAGCGACCGGACAGGGAGCTATGGCTACACCTTC.

The gene calls are TRBV3-1 (or the pseudogene TRBV3-2) and TRBJ1-1; D ambiguous. V gave up 2 bases and J gave up 8 bases, with 21 bases separating them. The CDR3 runs 16 residues. Germline V lookup: CDR1 LGHDT, CDR2 YNNKEL (reference sequence). Here the CDR3 reads CASSQSQVSRYEEAFF. The CDR3 region has the DNA TGTGCCAGCAGCCAAAGTCAGGTCAGCCGATACGAAGAAGCTTTCTTT.

This chain links TRBV20-1 with TRBJ1-5; D gene uncertain. CDR3 length equals 12 residues. V shed 3 bases and J shed 9 bases, with 12 bases lying between them. Germline assignment: CDR1 DFQATT and CDR2 SNEGSKA (reference sequence). This chain's CDR3 is CSASLPGLPQHF. CDR3 DNA sequence: TGCAGTGCTAGTCTCCCCGGGCTGCCCCAGCATTTT.

This sequence joins TRBV19 and TRBJ1-1, with D maybe TRBD1 (6 bases). Germline V gene data show CDR1 as LNHDA and CDR2 as SQIVND (reference sequence). The CDR3 contains 12 residues. Trimming took off 10 bases at V and 1 base at J, with 10 bases between the two ends. The CDR3 sequence is CATKDRNTEAFF. As DNA, the CDR3 is TGTGCCACCAAGGACAGGAACACTGAAGCTTTCTTT.

The chain employs TRBV18 and TRBJ1-3; D is ambiguous. Germline V gene lookup returns CDR1 KGHSH and CDR2 LQKENI. The CDR3 spans 15 residues. Trimming removed 2 bases at V and 2 bases at J, with 10 bases between. The CDR3 region is CASSPSGQAGNTIYF. For the CDR3, the DNA is TGTGCCAGCTCACCAAGTGGGCAGGCTGGAAACACCATATATTTT.

J is TRBJ2-3 and V is TRBV2; 11 bases fit TRBD2. The CDR3 length is 14 residues. The germline gives CDR1 SNHLY, CDR2 FYNNEI. The V segment lost 7 bases and the J segment 3 bases; nucleotides outside the gene matches: 3. The CDR3 DNA reads as TGTGCCAGCACCATAGCGGGGGGGACAGATACGCAGTATTTT. Translating gives CASTIAGGTDTQYF.

The chain combines TRBV7-8 with TRBJ1-6, with TRBD1 matching over 9 bases. The CDR3 loop spans 15 amino acids. Germline CDR1 reads SGHVS; CDR2 reads FQNEAQ. The V gene end was trimmed by 6 bases and the J gene end by 7 bases; junction bases not matched to a gene: 7. The CDR3 reads CASSSHRGRNSPLHF. The CDR3 DNA sequence: TGTGCCAGCAGTTCCCACAGGGGGCGGAATTCACCCCTCCACTTT.

The V call is TRBV7-9, the J call TRBJ2-1; the match to TRBD2 covers 7 bases. The CDR3 covers 16 residues. From germline, CDR1 is SEHNR and CDR2 FQNEAQ (reference sequence). V lost 4 bases to trimming and J lost 8 bases; unmatched junction nucleotides: 14. The CDR3 DNA is TGTGCCAGCAGCTCATGGACTAGTTCAATTTCCCATGAGCAGTTCTTC. Translation: CASSSWTSSISHEQFF.

The chain carries TRBV6-5 and TRBJ2-1; 7 nucleotides agree with TRBD1. Germline-derived CDR1 and CDR2 are MNHEY and SVGAGI. The CDR3 is 14 residues long. The J segment lost 4 bases and the V segment lost 5 bases, leaving 5 bases of the junction unmatched. The CDR3 here is CASSTLGQYNEQFF. CDR3 nucleotide sequence: TGTGCCAGCAGTACCTTGGGACAGTACAATGAGCAGTTCTTC.

The chain carries TRBV18 and TRBJ2-2; 7 nucleotides match TRBD2. From germline, CDR1 is KGHSH and CDR2 LQKENI. The length of the CDR3 is 17 residues. Trimming took 3 bases from V and 1 from J; bases not matched to a gene: 8. CDR3 protein: CASSPLGAGRNTGELFF. The CDR3 DNA reads as TGTGCCAGCTCACCCCTTGGAGCGGGACGGAACACCGGGGAGCTGTTTTTT.

The chain carries TRBV5-5 and TRBJ2-7, with 10 bases that match TRBD1. J lost 4 bases, V lost 4 bases, and 11 bases had no gene match. In germline, CDR1 is SGHKS, CDR2 YYEKEE (reference sequence). The CDR3 has 16 amino acids. CDR3: CASSVGTGEVWYEQYF. The CDR3, as DNA: TGTGCCAGCAGCGTCGGGACAGGGGAGGTTTGGTACGAGCAGTACTTC.

This clone was counted once. The V gene is TRBV28, the J gene TRBJ1-2, with 7 nucleotides matching TRBD1. This CDR3 contains 15 residues. The V gene's germline CDR1 is MDHEN and CDR2 SYDVKM. J was trimmed by 1 base and V by 5 bases; bases with no gene match: 7. The CDR3 reads CASSGRDSFNYGYTF. The CDR3 DNA reads as TGTGCCAGCAGTGGCCGGGACAGCTTTAACTATGGCTACACCTTC.

This chain uses TRBV27 with TRBJ2-7; no reliable D call. Trimming took off 4 bases at V and 1 base at J, with 11 bases between the two ends. CDR1 and CDR2 from the germline V gene are MNHEY and SMNVEV (reference sequence). The CDR3 consists of 14 residues. The CDR3 sequence is CASSSRRTSYEQYF. DNA for the CDR3: TGTGCCAGCAGTTCCCGACGTACTTCCTACGAGCAGTACTTC.

The chain uses TRBV27 and TRBJ2-6; 7 nucleotides agree with TRBD1. CDR1 MNHEY and CDR2 SMNVEV come from the germline V gene (reference sequence). The V gene end was trimmed by 3 bases and the J gene end by 4 bases; junction bases not matched to a gene: 6. The CDR3 covers 16 residues. In DNA form, the CDR3 reads TGTGCCAGCAGTTTGGGCAGGGGGTTGGGGGCCAACGTCCTGACTTTC. It yields the protein CASSLGRGLGANVLTF.

This rearrangement joins TRBV7-9 to TRBJ1-4; possible D gene TRBD1, 5 bases. The CDR3 runs to 15 residues. Between the trimmed V and J ends, which lost 1 base and 6 bases, there was a span of 12 bases. Germline V gene data show CDR1 as SEHNR and CDR2 as FQNEAQ (reference sequence). The CDR3 loop is CASSLEGRVYEKLFF. The CDR3 nucleotides are TGTGCCAGCAGCTTAGAAGGCAGGGTCTATGAAAAACTGTTTTTT.

V usage is TRBV7-2 and J usage is TRBJ2-7, with 7 nucleotides matching TRBD1. The V segment lost 5 bases and the J segment 2 bases; nucleotides outside the gene matches: 6. The CDR3 has 14 residues. In germline, CDR1 is SGHTA, CDR2 FQGNSA. The CDR3 region has the DNA TGTGCCAGCAGCCCTCCGACAGGGACCTACGAGCAGTACTTC. It translates to CASSPPTGTYEQYF.

The rearrangement links TRBV18 to TRBJ2-1; possibly TRBD1 for D (6 bases). In germline, CDR1 is KGHSH, CDR2 LQKENI. Between the trimmed V and J ends, which lost 2 bases and 2 bases, there was a span of 10 bases. This CDR3 region has 15 residues. The chain's CDR3 is CASSPRQGTYNEQFF. In nucleotides, the CDR3 is TGTGCCAGCTCACCAAGGCAGGGGACCTACAATGAGCAGTTCTTC.

V is TRBV7-2 and J is TRBJ2-1; D is ambiguous. The ends were cut back, 4 bases at V and 4 bases at J, with 8 bases in the middle. The germline CDR1 and CDR2 sequences are SGHTA and FQGNSA. CDR3 length equals 13 residues. DNA for the CDR3: TGTGCCAGCAGCTCGCTAGGTTACAATGAGCAGTTCTTC. Translated, it gives CASSSLGYNEQFF.